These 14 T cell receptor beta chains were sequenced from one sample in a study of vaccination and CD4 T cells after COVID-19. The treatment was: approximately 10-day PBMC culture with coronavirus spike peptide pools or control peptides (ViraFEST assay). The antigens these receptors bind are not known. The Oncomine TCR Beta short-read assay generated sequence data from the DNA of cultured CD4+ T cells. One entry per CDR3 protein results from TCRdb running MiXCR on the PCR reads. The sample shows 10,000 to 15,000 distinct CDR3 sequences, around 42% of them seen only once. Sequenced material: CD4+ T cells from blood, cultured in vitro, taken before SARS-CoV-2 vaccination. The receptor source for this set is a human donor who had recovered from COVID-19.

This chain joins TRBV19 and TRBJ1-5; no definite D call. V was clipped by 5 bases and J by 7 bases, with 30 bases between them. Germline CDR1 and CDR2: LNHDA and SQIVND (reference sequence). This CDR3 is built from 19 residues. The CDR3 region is CASSEPLPPSSPQGQPQHF. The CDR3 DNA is TGTGCCAGTAGTGAACCCCTGCCGCCCAGCAGCCCCCAAGGCCAGCCCCAGCATTTT.

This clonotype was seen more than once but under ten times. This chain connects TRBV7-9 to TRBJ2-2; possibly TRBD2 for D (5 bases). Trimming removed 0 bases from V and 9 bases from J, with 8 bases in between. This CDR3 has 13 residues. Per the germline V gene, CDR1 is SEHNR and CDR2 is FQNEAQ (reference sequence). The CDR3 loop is CASSLAGLRELFF. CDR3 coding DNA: TGTGCCAGCAGCTTAGCAGGACTCCGGGAGCTGTTTTTT.

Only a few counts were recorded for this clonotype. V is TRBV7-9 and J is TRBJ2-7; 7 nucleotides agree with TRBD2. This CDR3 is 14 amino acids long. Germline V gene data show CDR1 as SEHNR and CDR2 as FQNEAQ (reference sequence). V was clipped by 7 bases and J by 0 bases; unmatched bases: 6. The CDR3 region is CASNAGDSSYEQYF. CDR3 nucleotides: TGTGCCAGCAATGCGGGGGATAGCTCCTACGAGCAGTACTTC.

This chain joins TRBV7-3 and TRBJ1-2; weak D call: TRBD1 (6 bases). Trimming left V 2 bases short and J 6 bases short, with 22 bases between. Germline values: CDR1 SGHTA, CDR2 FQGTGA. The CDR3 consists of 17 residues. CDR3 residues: CASSLALHGTPGDGYTF. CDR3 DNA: TGTGCCAGCAGCTTAGCGTTGCACGGGACACCTGGGGATGGCTACACCTTC.

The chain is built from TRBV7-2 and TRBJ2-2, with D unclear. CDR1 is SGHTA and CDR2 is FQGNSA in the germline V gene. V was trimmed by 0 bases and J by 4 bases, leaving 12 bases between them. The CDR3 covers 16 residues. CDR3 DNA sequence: TGTGCCAGCAGCTTAGCCACAGCACTAAGCACCGGGGAGCTGTTTTTT. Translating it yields CASSLATALSTGELFF. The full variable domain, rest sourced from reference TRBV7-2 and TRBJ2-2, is GAGVSQSPSNKVTEKGKDVELRCDPISGHTALYWYRQSLGQGLEFLIYFQGNSAPDKSGLPSDRFSAERTGGSVSTLTIQRTQQEDSAVYLCASSLATALSTGELFFGEGSRLTVL.

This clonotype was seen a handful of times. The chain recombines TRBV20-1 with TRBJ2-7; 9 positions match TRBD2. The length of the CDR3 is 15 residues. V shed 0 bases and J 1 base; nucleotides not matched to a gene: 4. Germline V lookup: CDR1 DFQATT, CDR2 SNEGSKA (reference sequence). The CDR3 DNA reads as TGCAGTGCTAGAGATAGCGGGAGCCCTTCCTACGAGCAGTACTTC. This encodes CSARDSGSPSYEQYF.

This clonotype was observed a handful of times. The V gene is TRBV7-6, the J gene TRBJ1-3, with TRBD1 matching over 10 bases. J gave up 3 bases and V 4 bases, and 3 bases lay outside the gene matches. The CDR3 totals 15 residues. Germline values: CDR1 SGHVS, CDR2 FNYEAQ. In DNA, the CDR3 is TGTGCCAGCAGCTCGACAGGGGGCTTTGGAAACACCATATATTTT. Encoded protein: CASSSTGGFGNTIYF.

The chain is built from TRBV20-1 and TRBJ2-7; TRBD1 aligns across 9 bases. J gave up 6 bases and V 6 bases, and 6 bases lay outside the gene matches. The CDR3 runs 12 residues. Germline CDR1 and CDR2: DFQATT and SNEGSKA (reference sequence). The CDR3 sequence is CSATDRGAEQYF. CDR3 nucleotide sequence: TGCAGTGCAACCGACAGGGGGGCCGAGCAGTACTTC.

The CDR3 here is CAISAPTGAHNSPLHF. The CDR3 nucleotides read TGTGCCATCAGTGCCCCTACAGGGGCTCATAATTCACCCCTCCACTTT. The V and J genes are TRBV10-3 and TRBJ1-6; TRBD1 aligns across 7 bases. V lost 4 bases, J lost 5 bases, and 8 bases stayed unmatched. The CDR3 runs 16 residues. Germline loops: CDR1 ENHRY, CDR2 SYGVKD.

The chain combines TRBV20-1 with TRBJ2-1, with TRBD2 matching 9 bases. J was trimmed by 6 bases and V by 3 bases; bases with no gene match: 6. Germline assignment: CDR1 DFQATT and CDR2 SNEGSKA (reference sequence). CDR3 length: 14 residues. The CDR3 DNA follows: TGCAGTGCTAGTCCCCTAGCGGGACTCAATGAGCAGTTCTTC. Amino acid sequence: CSASPLAGLNEQFF.

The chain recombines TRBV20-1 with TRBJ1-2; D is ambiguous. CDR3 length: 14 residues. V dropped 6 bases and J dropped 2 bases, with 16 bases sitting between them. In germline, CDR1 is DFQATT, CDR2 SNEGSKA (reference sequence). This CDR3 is CSAHRDSLNYGYTF. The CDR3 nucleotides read TGCAGTGCCCACCGGGATTCTCTCAACTATGGCTACACCTTC.

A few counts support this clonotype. CDR3 bases: TGTGCCAGCAGCTTAGCGGGGCGCAATCAGCCCCAGCATTTT. Its protein is CASSLAGRNQPQHF. The chain recombines TRBV7-6 with TRBJ1-5; D might be TRBD1 (5 bases). Germline assignment: CDR1 SGHVS and CDR2 FNYEAQ. V gave up 0 bases and J gave up 2 bases, with 5 bases separating them. The CDR3 is 14 residues long. The whole variable domain, filled in from reference TRBV7-6 and TRBJ1-5, reads GAGVSQSPRYKVTKRGQDVALRCDPISGHVSLYWYRQALGQGPEFLTYFNYEAQQDKSGLPNDRFSAERPEGSISTLTIQRTEQRDSAMYRCASSLAGRNQPQHFGDGTRLSIL.

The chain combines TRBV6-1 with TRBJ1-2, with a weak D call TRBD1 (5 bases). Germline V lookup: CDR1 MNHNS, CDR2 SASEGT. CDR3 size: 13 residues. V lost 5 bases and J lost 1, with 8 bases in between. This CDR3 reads CASSRGHNYGYTF. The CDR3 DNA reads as TGTGCCAGCAGTCGAGGACATAACTATGGCTACACCTTC.

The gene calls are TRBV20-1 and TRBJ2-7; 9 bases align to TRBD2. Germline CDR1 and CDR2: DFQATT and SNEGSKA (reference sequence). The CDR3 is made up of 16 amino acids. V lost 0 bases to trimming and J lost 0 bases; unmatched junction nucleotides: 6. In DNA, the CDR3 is TGCAGTGCTAGAGATCGATTAGCGGGGGTCTCCTACGAGCAGTACTTC. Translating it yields CSARDRLAGVSYEQYF.